Listed below are T cell receptor beta chains from one sample, sequenced in a study of T cells in localized non-small cell lung cancer. Measured with immunoSEQ multiplex PCR; TCRdb has only the in-frame clones, and not every one. Among over 2,000 clones listed, 37% were seen once. The sample here was lung tumor tissue, taken before any cancer treatment. Receptor source: a female donor aged 60 or older with stage I lung adenocarcinoma. CDR3s include the opening cysteine and the closing phenylalanine or tryptophan.

v_gene	len	j_gene	CDR3aa
TRBV18	12	TRBJ2-2	CASSEPTGELFF
TRBV9	16	TRBJ2-7	CASSVGASGSRGEQYF
TRBV6-8	13	TRBJ2-5	CASSAGGQETQYF
TRBV28	15	TRBJ2-1	CASSFGGGSYNEQFF
TRBV30	13	TRBJ2-7	CACGLAGTYEQYF
TRBV29-1	16	TRBJ2-5	CSVVKFGQGSGETQYF
TRBV28	17	TRBJ2-7	CASSLIIGGGSGYEQYF
TRBV11-3	15	TRBJ2-1	CASSRGTSSYNEQFF
TRBV28	16	TRBJ1-5	CASSLWWENSNQPQHF
TRBV19	13	TRBJ1-5	CASSVIGNQPQHF
TRBV18	14	TRBJ1-1	CASSPSSQNTEAFF
TRBV28	17	TRBJ1-5	CASSSGVGGSSNQPQHF
TRBV28	14	TRBJ1-1	CASSDPGRITEAFF
TRBV11-3	15	TRBJ2-1	CASSKPGQGKNEQFF
TRBV7-7	14	TRBJ2-1	CASSLASAFYEQFF
TRBV19	14	TRBJ2-6	CASRDRAGANVLTF
TRBV28	12	TRBJ2-7	CASSPPVREQYF
TRBV19	14	TRBJ1-5	CASSIARTVLPQHF
TRBV7-5	17	TRBJ1-3	CASSFSILGPSGNTIYF
TRBV28	13	TRBJ2-7	CASRRQGRHEQYF
TRBV14	15	TRBJ2-3	CASSQERTSTDTQYF
TRBV30	14	TRBJ2-1	CAWETLSGRNEQFF
TRBV5-1	14	TRBJ2-1	CASSQMGGRDEQFF
TRBV6-8	15	TRBJ1-5	CASSLEELSNQPQHF
TRBV28	17	TRBJ2-6	CASQIGGRPAGANVLTF
TRBV30	16	TRBJ2-3	CASTNRIETGTDTQYF
TRBV28	15	TRBJ2-1	CASSLASGRVNEQFF
TRBV28	12	TRBJ1-1	CASNRVNTEAFF
TRBV15	16	TRBJ1-5	CATSLPGGPRNQPQHF
TRBV19	13	TRBJ1-5	CASAGTPNQPQHF
TRBV19	15	TRBJ1-4	CASSIAVKANEKLFF
TRBV11-3	16	TRBJ2-7	CASSLEVGLAGLEQYF
TRBV29-1	12	TRBJ2-2	CSVQTGGGELFF
TRBV10-3	13	TRBJ2-5	CAISESVQETQYF
TRBV6-8	14	TRBJ1-1	CASRLQGANTEAFF
TRBV6-8	15	TRBJ2-7	CASLDFVAGVGEQYF
TRBV9	14	TRBJ2-7	CASSSTQGEHEQYF
TRBV6-8	15	TRBJ2-3	CASSSNRVVTDTQYF
TRBV12-2	17	TRBJ1-1	CAKSSPTSRGEGTEAFF
TRBV25-1	12	TRBJ1-5	CASSGVGQPQHF
TRBV7-6	15	TRBJ2-2	CASSLAAGLTGELFF
TRBV5-1	15	TRBJ2-7	CASSDGVYLGGEQYF